Listed here are 27 T cell receptor beta chains from one sample, sequenced in a study of T cells after yellow fever vaccination. TCRdb itself ran the 5' RACE reads through MiXCR, one entry per CDR3 protein. The table has about 240,000 distinct CDR3 sequences, roughly 4% seen once. Material: PBMCs, obtained 15 days after the yellow fever booster vaccination. These receptors all come from a man younger than 30 who received the YFV17D yellow fever vaccine.

This clonotype was found many times. This sequence joins TRBV12-3 or TRBV12-4 and TRBJ2-5, with 9 bases aligning to TRBD2. Trimming at V came to 3 bases and at J to 2 bases, leaving 1 base not matched to a gene. The CDR3 is 14 amino acids. The CDR3: CASSFSGGQETQYF. The DNA of the CDR3 is TGTGCCAGCAGTTTCAGCGGGGGGCAAGAGACCCAGTACTTC.

This clonotype was counted many times. The chain is built from TRBV5-1 and TRBJ1-5, with D possibly being TRBD1 (5 bases). The CDR3 extends over 15 amino acids. Trimming left V 0 bases short and J 1 base short, with 8 bases between. CDR1 is SGHRS and CDR2 is YFSETQ in the germline V gene. The CDR3 nucleotides read TGCGCCAGCAGCTTGGTACCAGGGAGCAATCAGCCCCAGCATTTT. It codes for CASSLVPGSNQPQHF.

This clonotype was detected ten times or more. The CDR3 DNA sequence: TGCAGTGCCCCAACTAGCGGGGGTTTCCAAGAGACCCAGTACTTC. Amino acids: CSAPTSGGFQETQYF. The genes are TRBV20-1 and TRBJ2-5, with 11 bases aligning to TRBD2. J lost 1 base, V lost 6 bases, and 7 bases had no gene match. In germline, CDR1 is DFQATT, CDR2 SNEGSKA (reference sequence). This CDR3 region has 15 residues.

This clonotype appeared many times. This chain uses TRBV10-3 with TRBJ1-1, with a tentative D call TRBD1 (6 bases). V was shortened by 2 bases and J by 4 bases, with 11 bases between the two germline ends. This CDR3 is built from 14 residues. CDR1 is ENHRY, CDR2 SYGVKD, per germline. The CDR3 spells CAISEAGEGTEAFF. The CDR3, as DNA: TGTGCCATCAGTGAGGCAGGGGAGGGCACTGAAGCTTTCTTT.

The sample holds many counts of this clonotype. This chain connects TRBV4-3 to TRBJ1-3; no clear D. The length of the CDR3 is 15 residues. The germline V gene encodes CDR1 LGHNA and CDR2 YSLEER. The ends were cut back, 4 bases at V and 0 bases at J, with 10 bases in the middle. In DNA, the CDR3 is TGCGCCAGCAGCCCACGGGTACACTCTGGAAACACCATATATTTT. Amino acids: CASSPRVHSGNTIYF.

This clonotype was seen repeatedly, ten times or more. The V call is TRBV7-9, the J call TRBJ2-2; TRBD2 might be the D (7 bases). The CDR3 sequence is 17 residues long. Per germline, CDR1 SEHNR and CDR2 FQNEAQ (reference sequence). V lost 5 bases to trimming and J lost 4 bases, with 20 bases between them. The CDR3 nucleotides read TGTGCCAGCAGCCCCGCGTGGGGGGGCGGGAGCACCGGGGAGCTGTTTTTT. It encodes CASSPAWGGGSTGELFF. Combining the CDR3 with reference TRBV7-9 and TRBJ2-2 gives the whole variable domain DTGVSQNPRHKITKRGQNVTFRCDPISEHNRLYWYRQTLGQGPEFLTYFQNEAQLEKSRLLSDRFSAERPKGSFSTLEIQRTEQGDSAMYLCASSPAWGGGSTGELFFGEGSRLTVL.

This clonotype has a count of ten or more. V gene TRBV5-1 combines with J gene TRBJ1-1; D may be TRBD1 (5 bases). The CDR3 covers 14 residues. The V and J ends lost 0 bases and 1 base respectively, with 7 bases between them. Germline V gene sequence: CDR1 SGHRS, CDR2 YFSETQ. The CDR3 here is CASSLEGRNTEAFF. The CDR3 nucleotides read TGCGCCAGCAGCTTGGAGGGGAGGAACACTGAAGCTTTCTTT.

This clonotype occurred many times. The chain carries TRBV7-2 and TRBJ2-5; 9 bases align to TRBD2. The length of the CDR3 is 13 residues. V lost 7 bases, J lost 4 bases, and 4 bases stayed unmatched. Germline V gene sequence: CDR1 SGHTA, CDR2 FQGNSA. The CDR3 DNA sequence: TGTGCCAGCAAGGTAGCGGGGGCAGAGACCCAGTACTTC. Translation: CASKVAGAETQYF. Full variable domain (missing parts from reference TRBV7-2 and TRBJ2-5): GAGVSQSPSNKVTEKGKDVELRCDPISGHTALYWYRQSLGQGLEFLIYFQGNSAPDKSGLPSDRFSAERTGGSVSTLTIQRTQQEDSAVYLCASKVAGAETQYFGPGTRLLVL.

Many counts were recorded for this clonotype. The V call is TRBV7-9, the J call TRBJ2-7; D unclear. The length of the CDR3 is 15 residues. Trimming stripped 5 bases from V and 0 bases from J, with 14 bases between. Germline values: CDR1 SEHNR, CDR2 FQNEAQ (reference sequence). In nucleotides, the CDR3 is TGTGCCAGCAGCAAAAGATCGGATCTCTCCTACGAGCAGTACTTC. Amino acid sequence: CASSKRSDLSYEQYF. The full variable domain, rest sourced from reference TRBV7-9 and TRBJ2-7, is DTGVSQNPRHKITKRGQNVTFRCDPISEHNRLYWYRQTLGQGPEFLTYFQNEAQLEKSRLLSDRFSAERPKGSFSTLEIQRTEQGDSAMYLCASSKRSDLSYEQYFGPGTRLTVT.

Note on this clonotype: This may arise from a read error, as a much more abundant clone is one base away. DNA for the CDR3: TGCGCCAGAAGCCAAGGATTGGGGACAGGGGGCGGCTTGGCGGAAGCTTTCTTT. As protein: CARSQGLGTGGGLAEAFF. V usage is TRBV4-1 and J usage is TRBJ1-1, with 12 positions matching TRBD1. Germline lookup yields CDR1 MGHRA and CDR2 YSYEKL. There are 18 residues in the CDR3.

Many counts were recorded for this clonotype. The chain is built from TRBV30 and TRBJ1-1, with D tentatively TRBD1 (5 bases). Germline V gene data show CDR1 as GTSNPN and CDR2 as SVGIG (reference sequence). V dropped 4 bases and J dropped 10 bases, with 16 bases sitting between them. This CDR3 has 12 residues. The CDR3 bases are TGTGCCTGGAATCCGGGACTGCCTCGAGCTTTCTTT. Translating it yields CAWNPGLPRAFF.

The sample holds many counts of this clonotype. J is TRBJ2-2 and V is TRBV4-2, with TRBD1 identical over 7 bases. CDR3 length: 15 amino acids. Germline assignment: CDR1 LGHNA and CDR2 YNFKEQ. Losses at the gene ends were 4 bases for V and 0 bases for J; bases not matched to a gene: 2. The CDR3 bases are TGTGCCAGCAGCCCACAGGGGTCGAACACCGGGGAGCTGTTTTTT. Translated, it gives CASSPQGSNTGELFF.

This clonotype was counted many times. This chain joins TRBV6-6 and TRBJ2-1; 8 nucleotides match TRBD2. This CDR3 spans 17 amino acids. The junction had 7 bases not matched to a gene; V was cut back by 0 bases and J by 3 bases. The germline V gene encodes CDR1 MNHNY and CDR2 SVGAGI (reference sequence). This chain's CDR3 is CASSYSSWRGVYNEQFF. The CDR3 DNA follows: TGTGCCAGCAGTTACTCGAGTTGGCGGGGGGTCTACAATGAGCAGTTCTTC.

At least ten counts were recorded for this clonotype. This sequence joins TRBV5-6 and TRBJ2-5; maybe TRBD1 (6 bases). The CDR3 consists of 15 residues. V shed 3 bases and J shed 5 bases, with 17 bases lying between them. Germline assignment: CDR1 SGHDT and CDR2 YYEEEE. CDR3 sequence reads: CASSYPRGAWETQYF. Here the CDR3 DNA reads TGTGCCAGCAGCTACCCCAGGGGCGCATGGGAGACCCAGTACTTC.

This clonotype was seen many times. The chain has TRBV5-1 and TRBJ1-6; unclear D gene. V lost 0 bases, J lost 10 bases, and 14 bases lay in between. The CDR3 totals 15 residues. Germline V gene data show CDR1 as SGHRS and CDR2 as YFSETQ. The CDR3: CASSLGRADGSPLHF. CDR3 DNA: TGCGCCAGCAGCTTGGGGAGGGCGGATGGCTCACCCCTCCACTTT.

This clonotype showed up many times. V and J are TRBV12-3 or TRBV12-4 and TRBJ1-1; D may be TRBD1 (6 bases). The germline V and J ends were trimmed by 4 bases and 0 bases, with 12 bases remaining between them. There are 15 residues in the CDR3. CDR3 in amino acids: CASSYTGLMNTEAFF. For the CDR3, the DNA is TGTGCCAGCAGTTATACAGGGCTCATGAACACTGAAGCTTTCTTT.

This clonotype was counted many times. The genes are TRBV12-3 or TRBV12-4 and TRBJ2-7, with D perhaps being TRBD1 or TRBD2 (5 bases each). V lost 0 bases, J lost 4 bases, and 13 bases lay in between. This CDR3 contains 15 residues. CDR3 coding DNA: TGTGCCAGCAGTTTAGCCAGTTCCGGGGCGTACGAGCAGTACTTC. Translated: CASSLASSGAYEQYF.

This clonotype was counted at least ten times. The chain couples TRBV6-6 to TRBJ1-3, with 7 bases matching TRBD1. The CDR3 spans 14 residues. After removal of 7 bases from V and 0 bases from J, the junction contained 3 bases not matched to a gene. CDR1 is MNHNY and CDR2 is SVGAGI in the germline V gene (reference sequence). CDR3 DNA: TGTGCCAGCACCCGGGACAGCTCTGGAAACACCATATATTTT. This gives the protein CASTRDSSGNTIYF.

This clonotype turned up a few times. The gene calls are TRBV2 and TRBJ2-1, with 7 positions matching TRBD1. Germline trimming cut 5 bases from V and 13 bases from J; bases unmatched to any gene: 14. Germline V gene data show CDR1 as SNHLY and CDR2 as FYNNEI. The CDR3 extends over 14 amino acids. Here the CDR3 reads CASSSGQSRSGQFF. The CDR3 DNA reads as TGTGCCAGCAGTTCGGGACAGTCCCGGTCCGGACAGTTCTTC.

This clonotype was seen repeatedly, ten times or more. This rearrangement joins TRBV6-2 or TRBV6-3 to TRBJ1-5; D remains ambiguous. The V gene lost 10 bases and the J gene lost 0 bases, with 13 bases spanning the gap. The CDR3 consists of 14 residues. The germline V gene has CDR1 MNHEY and CDR2 SVGEGT. CDR3 in amino acids: CATAQGISNQPQHF. CDR3 coding DNA: TGTGCCACCGCTCAAGGGATTAGCAATCAGCCCCAGCATTTT.

The CDR3 sequence: CASSPDMNTEAFF. The CDR3, as DNA: TGTGCCAGCTCACCAGACATGAACACTGAAGCTTTCTTT. This sequence joins TRBV18 and TRBJ1-1; D call uncertain. Trimming left V 2 bases short and J 0 bases short, with 4 bases between. Germline-derived CDR1 and CDR2 are KGHSH and LQKENI. The CDR3 contains 13 residues.

This clonotype was counted at least ten times. The chain joins TRBV5-1 to TRBJ2-3; a weak D match, TRBD1 (5 bases). The CDR3 has 13 amino acids. CDR1 and CDR2 from the germline V gene are SGHRS and YFSETQ. Trimming pared 5 bases from V and 4 bases from J, leaving 11 bases between. The CDR3 spells CASRFRGPDTQYF. The CDR3 DNA reads as TGCGCCAGCAGATTTAGGGGCCCAGATACGCAGTATTTT.

This clonotype was seen repeatedly, ten times or more. The gene calls are TRBV7-3 and TRBJ2-1, with a possible D match to TRBD1 (6 bases). CDR3 length equals 15 residues. Trimming stripped 5 bases from V and 4 bases from J, with 15 bases between. CDR1 and CDR2 from the germline V gene are SGHTA and FQGTGA. The CDR3 DNA reads as TGTGCCAGCAGCCCCGGACAGTTTAGTTACAATGAGCAGTTCTTC. Protein sequence: CASSPGQFSYNEQFF.

The sample holds a few counts of this clonotype. This chain connects TRBV5-4 to TRBJ2-3; D gene unclear. Germline CDR1 is SGHNT and CDR2 is YYREEE (reference sequence). The CDR3 consists of 12 residues. V shed 4 bases and J shed 4 bases, with 7 bases lying between them. CDR3 sequence: CASSNGADTQYF. CDR3 sequence (DNA): TGTGCCAGCAGCAATGGGGCAGATACGCAGTATTTT.

At least ten counts were recorded for this clonotype. This chain connects TRBV12-3 or TRBV12-4 to TRBJ1-1; D call uncertain. V lost 5 bases, J lost 0 bases, and 13 bases lay in between. CDR3 length: 15 amino acids. The CDR3 spells CASSPPTHLNTEAFF. The DNA of the CDR3 is TGTGCCAGCAGTCCTCCCACGCATCTGAACACTGAAGCTTTCTTT.

This clonotype was recorded many times. The CDR3 sequence: CASSPIVGVRNLNEQYF. The CDR3, as DNA: TGTGCCAGCTCACCAATAGTTGGGGTGCGGAACCTCAACGAGCAGTACTTC. This chain links TRBV18 with TRBJ2-7; D remains unclear. Trimming took 2 bases from V and 5 from J, leaving 22 bases between them. This CDR3 spans 17 amino acids. Germline V gene lookup returns CDR1 KGHSH and CDR2 LQKENI.

This clonotype was seen many times. This chain joins TRBV4-3 and TRBJ1-1; TRBD1 is a possible D gene (5 bases). The ends were cut back, 0 bases at V and 4 bases at J, with 15 bases in the middle. The CDR3 runs 16 residues. CDR1 LGHNA and CDR2 YSLEER come from the germline V gene. CDR3 protein: CASSQEKGIGGTEAFF. The CDR3 DNA reads TGCGCCAGCAGCCAAGAGAAGGGCATCGGGGGCACTGAAGCTTTCTTT.